This T cell receptor (beta chain) was sequenced in a study of blood T cells in healthy people across ages. V was pared by 2 bases and J by 10 bases, with 15 bases between. There are 14 residues in the CDR3. Drawn from each donor were roughly 10 milliliters of peripheral blood. Alongside a J-beta primer mix, a sample-barcoded 5' primer served in a second PCR lasting about 7 to 11 cycles. Each CDR3 protein is one row after TCRdb ran MiXCR on the 5' RACE reads. In the table there are 1,800,000 or so distinct CDR3 sequences, 30% to 40% of which are singletons. The sequencing input was blood. This clonotype was sampled from a human donor in good health. The rearrangement links TRBV12-3 or TRBV12-4 to TRBJ1-5; no clear D. This CDR3 reads CASSLTKVKAPQHF. In DNA, the CDR3 is TGTGCCAGCAGTTTAACGAAGGTTAAAGCACCCCAGCATTTT.